This record looks at one T cell receptor beta chain sequence and its context. Its specificity is not known. With the read ending 3 residues before the CDR3 end, the germline J gene is used to fill in that end. The method was immunoSEQ multiplex PCR; TCRdb's version includes in-frame clones alone and lacks a portion of them. Recorded for this sample: around 16,000 clones. Trimming took 6 bases from V and 2 from J, leaving 16 bases between them. Germline CDR1 reads LNHDA; CDR2 reads SQIVND (reference sequence). The CDR3 totals 15 residues. This sample was taken from a study of T cell clonality in common variable immunodeficiency. The study's findings and limits: Common variable immunodeficiency TCR beta sequences reportedly had fewer deletions and N-nucleotide insertions. CVID subjects shared fewer TCRbeta clones than healthy controls did.

Patients had low serum IgG, IgA and/or IgM and specific antibody deficiency. The CVID group had around 16 females and about 30 males, mean age around 42. All CVID subjects were on immunoglobulin replacement for at least one year. Sequencing was done on a sample of peripheral blood mononuclear cells. The chain combines TRBV19 with TRBJ1-2; weak D call: TRBD1 (6 bases). This TCR came from a human donor with common variable immunodeficiency. CDR3 loop: CASRPPGQLNYGYTF. The CDR3 bases that were read are TGTGCCAGTAGACCCCCCGGACAGTTAAACTATGGC.